The rows below give T cell receptor beta chains drawn from one sample of a study of CD8 T cells in ankylosing spondylitis. TCRdb re-called the 5' RACE reads with MiXCR, one entry per CDR3 protein. The data contain approximately 300,000 distinct CDR3 sequences, 8% of them singletons. The source material was blood, either unsorted or a sorted T cell fraction (not recorded which). The receptors were sampled from a male donor with ankylosing spondylitis. Both conserved end residues are part of each CDR3. D genes are given only for firm matches. Part of the rows lack a size; the others show once, few, many or a class for expanded clones.

CSATISGVTDTQYF TGCAGTGCTACCATCTCCGGGGTCACAGATACGCAGTATTTT TRBJ2-3 NA TRBV20-1 14 NA
CAISGGQGEPQHF TGTGCCATCAGCGGGGGACAGGGAGAGCCCCAGCATTTT TRBJ1-5 TRBD1 TRBV10-3 13 many
CASSFTGYANYGYTF TGTGCCAGCAGTTTTACAGGGTATGCTAACTATGGCTACACCTTC TRBJ1-2 NA TRBV12-3/TRBV12-4 15 NA
CASSRPQGQGSEAFF TGTGCCAGCAGCCGACCCCAGGGCCAGGGCAGCGAAGCTTTCTTT TRBJ1-1 NA TRBV3-1 15 few
CASTQTSAQETQYF TGTGCCAGTACCCAGACTAGCGCTCAAGAGACCCAGTACTTC TRBJ2-5 TRBD2 TRBV19 14 NA
CASSASIPTEAFF TGTGCCAGCAGTGCCTCCATCCCGACTGAAGCTTTCTTT TRBJ1-1 NA TRBV6-1 13 many
CASSPLGQGLSYEQYF TGTGCCAGCTCACCACTTGGTCAGGGACTCTCCTACGAGCAGTACTTC TRBJ2-7 NA TRBV18 16 many
CASSLLGSPSNTGELFF TGTGCCAGCAGCTTACTCGGGAGCCCTTCGAACACCGGGGAGCTGTTTTTT TRBJ2-2 NA TRBV7-6 17 few
CASSGLAGASYEQYF TGTGCCAGCTCGGGACTAGCGGGAGCCTCCTACGAGCAGTACTTC TRBJ2-7 TRBD2 TRBV18 15 many
CASSLAGLRSQPQHF TGTGCCAGCAGCCTTGCGGGTCTTAGGAGTCAGCCCCAGCATTTT TRBJ1-5 NA TRBV7-2 15 many
CASTRDGANYGYTF TGTGCCAGCACGAGGGACGGAGCTAACTATGGCTACACCTTC TRBJ1-2 NA TRBV27 14 NA
CASSFRGGATETQYF TGTGCCAGCAGTTTTCGTGGGGGCGCTACGGAGACCCAGTACTTC TRBJ2-5 NA TRBV12-3/TRBV12-4 15 NA
CSVAGGSSYNEQFF TGCAGCGTTGCGGGTGGGAGCTCCTACAATGAGCAGTTCTTC TRBJ2-1 NA TRBV29-1 14 many
CASSGQGIAKNIQYF TGTGCCAGCAGCGGACAGGGTATAGCCAAAAACATTCAGTACTTC TRBJ2-4 TRBD1 TRBV28 15 NA
CASSLAGTDSSYNSPLHF TGTGCCAGCAGTTTAGCCGGGACAGACAGCTCCTATAATTCACCCCTCCACTTT TRBJ1-6 TRBD1 TRBV12-3/TRBV12-4 18 NA
CATRETQYF TGTGCCACCAGAGAGACCCAGTACTTC TRBJ2-5 NA TRBV24-1 9 few
CASSGPDETQYF TGTGCCAGCAGTGGACCAGATGAGACCCAGTACTTC TRBJ2-5 NA TRBV6-6 12 NA
CSGDRGGSPDTQYF TGCAGCGGTGACAGGGGAGGATCGCCAGATACGCAGTATTTT TRBJ2-3 TRBD1 TRBV29-1 14 many
CASSLGQGVGHEQFF TGCGCCAGCAGCTTGGGACAGGGGGTCGGCCATGAGCAGTTCTTC TRBJ2-1 TRBD1 TRBV5-1 15 NA
CASSTTKFRGRGGSAYNEQFF TGCGCCAGCAGCACCACTAAGTTTAGGGGGCGCGGCGGGAGCGCCTACAATGAGCAGTTCTTC TRBJ2-1 NA TRBV5-1 21 NA
CSARRTYEQFF TGCAGTGCTAGGAGGACTTATGAGCAGTTCTTC TRBJ2-1 NA TRBV20-1 11 many
CASSLAGGPGAYNEQFF TGTGCCAGCAGCTTAGCGGGAGGGCCCGGGGCCTACAATGAGCAGTTCTTC TRBJ2-1 TRBD2 TRBV7-8 17 NA
CASSTPPGTDGYTF TGCGCCAGCAGCACCCCACCAGGGACGGATGGCTACACCTTC TRBJ1-2 NA TRBV5-1 14 few
CASSPTPGAGELFF TGTGCCAGCAGTCCAACCCCAGGGGCCGGGGAGCTGTTTTTT TRBJ2-2 NA TRBV12-3/TRBV12-4 14 few
CASSLNRIGTGGTDTQYF TGTGCCAGCAGTTTAAATAGGATCGGGACCGGGGGCACAGATACGCAGTATTTT TRBJ2-3 NA TRBV28 18 few
CASNRGRTDTQYF TGTGCCAGCAATCGGGGGCGTACAGATACGCAGTATTTT TRBJ2-3 NA TRBV12-3/TRBV12-4 13 NA
CASSFGRTSGRIYNEQFF TGTGCCAGCAGTTTTGGGAGGACTAGCGGGAGGATTTATAATGAGCAGTTCTTC TRBJ2-1 TRBD2 TRBV27 18 NA
CASSFRDSFSEAFF TGTGCCAGCAGCTTCCGGGACAGCTTTTCTGAAGCTTTCTTT TRBJ1-1 TRBD1 TRBV7-9 14 many
CASSGGQGSEQYF TGTGCCAGCAGCGGGGGACAGGGGAGCGAGCAGTACTTC TRBJ2-7 TRBD1 TRBV7-3 13 NA
CSTGGRETQYF TGTTCGACCGGGGGTCGAGAGACCCAGTACTTC TRBJ2-5 NA TRBV6-5 11 NA
CASSWTGLAKNIQYF TGTGCCAGCAGCTGGACAGGGTTGGCCAAAAACATTCAGTACTTC TRBJ2-4 TRBD1 TRBV2 15 NA
CASSYLDMGQGGDTQYF TGTGCCAGCAGCTACTTAGATATGGGACAGGGGGGAGATACGCAGTATTTT TRBJ2-3 TRBD1 TRBV7-8 17 few
CASSQGGPPAETQYF TGTGCCAGCAGCCAGGGGGGGCCTCCTGCGGAGACCCAGTACTTC TRBJ2-5 NA TRBV7-3 15 few
CASSEAPGSDTQYF TGTGCCAGCAGTGAAGCGCCCGGGTCAGATACGCAGTATTTT TRBJ2-3 NA TRBV2 14 few
CSARDLWEPSGVTDTQYF TGCAGTGCTAGAGACCTTTGGGAGCCTAGCGGGGTAACAGATACGCAGTATTTT TRBJ2-3 TRBD2 TRBV20-1 18 few
CASSTGEQPQHF TGTGCCAGCAGCACGGGGGAGCAGCCCCAGCATTTT TRBJ1-5 NA TRBV3-1 12 NA
CATSAGGPSVEQYF TGTGCCACCTCGGCGGGAGGGCCCTCGGTAGAGCAGTACTTC TRBJ2-7 TRBD2 TRBV12-3/TRBV12-4 14 many
CASSEGPRNGYEQYF TGTGCCAGCAGTGAAGGGCCAAGGAACGGCTACGAGCAGTACTTC TRBJ2-7 NA TRBV6-1 15 few
CAIGGGPEQFF TGTGCCATCGGGGGAGGACCGGAGCAGTTCTTC TRBJ2-1 NA TRBV10-3 11 NA
CASSQEVGFLNTEAFF TGTGCCAGCAGCCAAGAAGTGGGGTTTTTGAACACTGAAGCTTTCTTT TRBJ1-1 NA TRBV7-2 16 NA
CASSPGAGQGFETQYF TGTGCCAGCAGTCCCGGTGCGGGACAGGGTTTTGAGACCCAGTACTTC TRBJ2-5 TRBD1 TRBV28 16 NA
CASSVGIGAYEQYF TGTGCCAGCAGCGTAGGTATAGGGGCCTACGAGCAGTACTTC TRBJ2-7 NA TRBV9 14 NA
CASRGEMEFTDTQYF TGTGCCAGCAGGGGGGAGATGGAGTTTACAGATACGCAGTATTTT TRBJ2-3 NA TRBV28 15 few
CASSQGLGGNYEQYF TGCGCCAGCAGCCAAGGGTTGGGAGGAAACTACGAGCAGTACTTC TRBJ2-7 NA TRBV4-1 15 few
CASSLIRTNEQFF TGTGCCAGCAGCTTGATACGGACTAATGAGCAGTTCTTC TRBJ2-1 NA TRBV5-5 13 NA
CSASGRSIGNTEAFF TGCAGTGCTAGCGGCAGGTCAATAGGGAACACTGAAGCTTTCTTT TRBJ1-1 NA TRBV20-1 15 NA
CASSLYAGGWDNEQFF TGTGCCAGCAGCTTATATGCGGGAGGTTGGGACAATGAGCAGTTCTTC TRBJ2-1 TRBD2 TRBV7-2 16 NA
CAISRDLVYEQYF TGTGCCATCAGTCGGGACCTGGTCTACGAGCAGTACTTC TRBJ2-7 NA TRBV10-3 13 few
CASREGAGDTQYF TGTGCCAGCAGGGAGGGAGCAGGAGATACGCAGTATTTT TRBJ2-3 NA TRBV28 13 NA
CASSYLYEQYF TGTGCCAGCAGTTACCTCTACGAGCAGTACTTC TRBJ2-7 NA TRBV6-5 11 many
CASSLYLATGPTYEQYF TGTGCCAGCAGCTTATATTTGGCGACAGGACCTACCTACGAGCAGTACTTC TRBJ2-7 NA TRBV7-9 17 NA
CASSQAGDSNQPQHF TGTGCCAGCAGCCAAGCAGGAGACAGCAATCAGCCCCAGCATTTT TRBJ1-5 NA TRBV4-2 15 NA
CSAFGGGRGEQFF TGCAGTGCTTTTGGGGGAGGGCGGGGTGAGCAGTTCTTC TRBJ2-1 TRBD2 TRBV29-1 13 few